The rows below give T cell receptor beta chains drawn from one sample of a study of technical replicates of blood from a handful of donors. The method was immunoSEQ multiplex PCR; TCRdb's version includes in-frame clones alone and lacks a portion of them. This table has tens of thousands of clones, approximately 94% appearing once. The specimen sequenced was T cells isolated from PBMCs. These receptors came from a human donor in good health. CDR3s include the opening cysteine and the closing phenylalanine or tryptophan. D genes are given only for firm matches. A clone size is listed for some rows: how often the clone was seen (once, few, many), or a class if it is expanded.

>TRBJ2-3|-|TRBD1|TRBV5-4
TGTGCCAGCAGCACGGGACAGTTCACAGATACGCAGTATTTT
CASSTGQFTDTQYF
>TRBJ2-7|-|-|TRBV9
TGTGCCAGCAGCCCTCAGGTTTCATCCTACGAGCAGTACTTC
CASSPQVSSYEQYF
>TRBJ2-1|-|TRBD1|TRBV9
TGTGCCAGCAGCGTAGCTCCAGGGGGCGCAGGTCAGTTCTTC
CASSVAPGGAGQFF
>TRBJ2-7|-|-|TRBV7-6
TGTGCCAGCAGCGTTGACTCGGGATACGAGCAGTACTTC
CASSVDSGYEQYF
>TRBJ2-7|-|-|TRBV2
TGTGCCAGCAGGGTGGAGGGAGGTGCCTACGAGCAGTACTTC
CASRVEGGAYEQYF
>TRBJ1-5|-|TRBD1|TRBV28
TGTGCCAGCAGTTCCCCCGGACAGGGATATCAGCCCCAGCATTTT
CASSSPGQGYQPQHF
>TRBJ1-5|few|TRBD1|TRBV15
TGTGCCACCAGCCTTTCCACTGGGACAGGCTTTCAGCCCCAGCATTTT
CATSLSTGTGFQPQHF
>TRBJ2-5|-|TRBD1|TRBV10-3
TGTGCCATCAGTGTATCCGGGACAGGGGGCCGGGAGACCCAGTACTTC
CAISVSGTGGRETQYF
>TRBJ2-4|once|TRBD1|TRBV5-1
TGCGCCAGCAGCTTGGAGGGGACAGAAAACATTCAGTACTTC
CASSLEGTENIQYF
>TRBJ1-5|-|-|TRBV4-2
TGTGCCAGCAGCCAAACCCCCGGGCAGGGTTGGAGCAATCAGCCCCAGCATTTT
CASSQTPGQGWSNQPQHF
>TRBJ2-7|-|TRBD2|TRBV7-9
TGTGCCAGCAGCTCAGTCCTGCGGGGGGCCTTCTCCTACGAGCAGTACTTC
CASSSVLRGAFSYEQYF
>TRBJ2-7|-|TRBD2|TRBV9
TGTGCCAGCAGCGTAGGGACTAGCGGGAGCTACGAGCAGTACTTC
CASSVGTSGSYEQYF
>TRBJ2-7|-|-|TRBV5-6
TGTGCCAGCAGCTTGTTAGCGAGTAGCTCCTACGAGCAGTACTTC
CASSLLASSSYEQYF
>TRBJ1-1|few|-|TRBV29-1
TGCAGCGTTGAAGGGTGGGGCGCCGATAGCACTGAAGCTTTCTTT
CSVEGWGADSTEAFF
>TRBJ2-2|-|-|TRBV10-3
TGTGCCACGGGGACCGGGGAGCTGTTTTTT
CATGTGELFF
>TRBJ2-3|-|TRBD2|TRBV13
TGTGCCAGCAGCTTAGGACTAGCGGGAGGAAAACTTACAGATACGCAGTATTTT
CASSLGLAGGKLTDTQYF
>TRBJ1-2|-|-|TRBV28
TGTGCCAGCAAAGGGCAGGGATCTAACTATGGCTACACCTTC
CASKGQGSNYGYTF
>TRBJ2-1|-|TRBD2|TRBV10-2
TGCGCCAGCAGTGGGACTAGTGTTCGCAATGAGCAGTTCTTC
CASSGTSVRNEQFF
>TRBJ2-3|-|TRBD2|TRBV28
TGTGCCAGCAGTTTATTGGCGGGGGCAGATACGCAGTATTTT
CASSLLAGADTQYF
>TRBJ2-3|-|-|TRBV9
TGTGCCAGCAGCGTAGCGGGCGGACAAACAGATACGCAGTATTTT
CASSVAGGQTDTQYF
>TRBJ2-1|-|TRBD1|TRBV7-2
TGTGCCAGCACCAAGGGGGACAGGCCTACCTACAATGAGCAGTTCTTC
CASTKGDRPTYNEQFF
>TRBJ1-6|-|TRBD1|TRBV6-1
TGTGCCGGAGGGCGGGACAGGGGACGGTCACCCCTCCACTTT
CAGGRDRGRSPLHF
>TRBJ2-4|-|-|TRBV19
TGTGCCAGTCGAGGGGGGCGGGAGGCCAAAAACATTCAGTACTTC
CASRGGREAKNIQYF
>TRBJ2-7|-|TRBD2|TRBV28
TGTGCCAGCAGTTTTCTGCCGGGGAGGGACGAGCAGTACTTC
CASSFLPGRDEQYF
>TRBJ1-4|few|TRBD1|TRBV4-1
TGCGCCAGCAGCCATTCCACAGGGGCACTTAATGAAAAACTGTTTTTT
CASSHSTGALNEKLFF
>TRBJ1-2|once|TRBD1|TRBV5-1
TGCGCCAGCAGCTTCGACAGGGGTGGCTATGGCTACACCTTC
CASSFDRGGYGYTF
>TRBJ2-7|-|TRBD1|TRBV11-2
TGTGCCAGCAGCTCGTGGGGACAGGGACACTACGAGCAGTACTTC
CASSSWGQGHYEQYF
>TRBJ2-1|-|TRBD2|TRBV9
TGTGCCAGCAGCGTAGCTACGGGTAGGGGACTAGCGGGAGGGAGGAATGAGAATGAGCAGTTCTTC
CASSVATGRGLAGGRNENEQFF
>TRBJ2-5|-|TRBD2|TRBV9
TGTGCCAGCAGCACCCTAGCGGGGAGATTATGGGGACAAGAGACCCAGTACTTC
CASSTLAGRLWGQETQYF
>TRBJ2-1|-|-|TRBV27
TGTGCCAGCATCTCCACGGCTAGTCCCTCCTACAATGAGCAGTTCTTC
CASISTASPSYNEQFF
>TRBJ2-7|-|-|TRBV4-1
TGCGCCAGCGCTGTGGAGGGAACCTACGAGCAGTACTTC
CASAVEGTYEQYF
>TRBJ1-2|few|-|TRBV6-1
TGTGCCAGCAGGTTTACAGGGAGCGCTGGCTACACCTTC
CASRFTGSAGYTF
>TRBJ1-1|once|-|TRBV18
TGTGCCAGCTCACCCCGACATGTAATGAACACTGAAGCTTTCTTT
CASSPRHVMNTEAFF
>TRBJ2-5|-|-|TRBV19
TGTGCCAGTAGTAGGGAGCTATCGGTCCAAGAGACCCAGTACTTC
CASSRELSVQETQYF
>TRBJ2-1|-|TRBD1|TRBV7-9
TGTGCCAGCAGCACACTTACCCCGGACAGGGGGCAGGATGAGCAGTTCTTC
CASSTLTPDRGQDEQFF
>TRBJ2-7|-|-|TRBV10-3
TGTGCCATCATGGCTTCAAGCTCCTACGAGCAGTACTTC
CAIMASSSYEQYF
>TRBJ2-5|-|-|TRBV29-1
TGCAGCGCAGGACAGAGAGAGACCCAGTACTTC
CSAGQRETQYF
>TRBJ1-2|-|-|TRBV28
TGTGCCGCAACCGGGAGACACACTAATGGCTACACCTTC
CAATGRHTNGYTF
>TRBJ2-3|-|TRBD2|TRBV11-2
TGTGCCAGCAGCTCCTTGGGACTAGCGGGAGGCCCTGGCACAGATACGCAGTATTTT
CASSSLGLAGGPGTDTQYF
>TRBJ2-7|-|-|TRBV5-1
TGCGCCAGCAGCCCGGACCCGGGGGGCCTCTACGAGCAGTACTTC
CASSPDPGGLYEQYF
>TRBJ2-1|-|-|TRBV4-1
TGCGCCAGCAGCCAACGTGATGAGCAGTTCTTC
CASSQRDEQFF
>TRBJ1-2|once|TRBD1|TRBV11-2
TGTGCCAGCAGCTTCCGGACAGGGATGGGCTATGGCTACACCTTC
CASSFRTGMGYGYTF
>TRBJ1-2|once|TRBD1|TRBV11-2
TGTGCCAGCAGTCCCACAGGGGTTGCCGTCTATGGCTACACCTTC
CASSPTGVAVYGYTF
>TRBJ2-7|-|TRBD1|TRBV28
TGTGCCAGCAGTTTAGTTGGGACAGGCATGTACGAGCAGTACTTC
CASSLVGTGMYEQYF
>TRBJ2-5|-|-|TRBV29-1
TGCAGCGTTGAAAGCCGGGTTGGTGAGACCCAGTACTTC
CSVESRVGETQYF
>TRBJ2-2|-|-|TRBV6-5
TGTGCCAGCAGCCACGGCACCGGGGAGCTGTTTTTT
CASSHGTGELFF
>TRBJ1-2|-|-|TRBV25-1
TGTGCCAGCAGTCTGTACTCCTATGGCTACACCTTC
CASSLYSYGYTF
>TRBJ2-5|-|-|TRBV29-1
TGCAGCGTTGAAGGAGGCTGGGGGAGGGAGACCCAGTACTTC
CSVEGGWGRETQYF
>TRBJ1-3|-|-|TRBV5-6
TGTGCCAGCAGCTGGAGGGGTGGGGGACACACCATATATTTT
CASSWRGGGHTIYF
>TRBJ1-2|-|TRBD1|TRBV7-6
TGTGCCAGCAGCTTAGCACAGGGGGTGGGAGGCTACACCTTC
CASSLAQGVGGYTF
>TRBJ2-7|-|-|TRBV5-1
TGCGCCAGCAGTCCAAACAGGGCCCACGAGCAGTACTTC
CASSPNRAHEQYF
>TRBJ1-5|-|-|TRBV2
TGTGCCAGCAGTGAATATAATCAGCCCCAGCATTTT
CASSEYNQPQHF
>TRBJ1-1|-|-|TRBV4-1
TGCGCCAGCAGCCAAGTCGGGGGGAGCACTGAAGCTTTCTTT
CASSQVGGSTEAFF